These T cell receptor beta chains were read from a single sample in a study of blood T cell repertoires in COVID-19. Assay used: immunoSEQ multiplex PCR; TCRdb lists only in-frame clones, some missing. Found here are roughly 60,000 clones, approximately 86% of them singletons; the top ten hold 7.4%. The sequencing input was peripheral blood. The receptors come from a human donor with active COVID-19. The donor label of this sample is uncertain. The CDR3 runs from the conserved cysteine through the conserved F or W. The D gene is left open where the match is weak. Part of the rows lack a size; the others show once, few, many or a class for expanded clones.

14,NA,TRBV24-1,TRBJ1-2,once,TGTGCCACCAGTGATACTCCGGGGCGGGGAAGCTACACCTTC,CATSDTPGRGSYTF
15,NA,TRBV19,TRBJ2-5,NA,TGTGCCAGTAGTAACTTCTGGGCAGACCAAGAGACCCAGTACTTC,CASSNFWADQETQYF
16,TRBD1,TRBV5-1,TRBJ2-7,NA,TGCGCCAGCAGCTTGGCTCATCTACAGGGGGTAGGGGAGCAGTACTTC,CASSLAHLQGVGEQYF
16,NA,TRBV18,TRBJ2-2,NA,TGTGCCAGCTCACCACCCATAGTTCGGAACACCGGGGAGCTGTTTTTT,CASSPPIVRNTGELFF
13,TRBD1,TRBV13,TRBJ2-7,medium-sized,TGTGCCAGCAGCTTACCACAGGGGGACGAGCAGTACTTC,CASSLPQGDEQYF
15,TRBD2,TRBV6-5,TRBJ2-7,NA,TGTGCCAGCAGTTATACTGGGGAGGGCTCCTACGAGCAGTACTTC,CASSYTGEGSYEQYF
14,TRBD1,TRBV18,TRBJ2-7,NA,TGTGCCAGCTCACCTGGACAGGGATGGAACGAGCAGTACTTC,CASSPGQGWNEQYF
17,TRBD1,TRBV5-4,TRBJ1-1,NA,TGTGCCAGCAGCTCACAGACAGGGGCAGTGGGATACACTGAAGCTTTCTTT,CASSSQTGAVGYTEAFF
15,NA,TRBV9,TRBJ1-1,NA,TGTGCCAGCAGCGTAGCGGGTGGTGTGAACACTGAAGCTTTCTTT,CASSVAGGVNTEAFF
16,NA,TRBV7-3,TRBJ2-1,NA,TGTGCCAGCAGCTTAACTCGCGGGGTTTTATACAATGAGCAGTTCTTC,CASSLTRGVLYNEQFF
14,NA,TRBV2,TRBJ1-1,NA,TGTGCCAGCAGGGGGAGGGAGTGGTACACTGAAGCTTTCTTT,CASRGREWYTEAFF
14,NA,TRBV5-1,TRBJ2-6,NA,TGCGCCAGCACCCCGGTCTCTGGGGCCAACGTCCTGACTTTC,CASTPVSGANVLTF
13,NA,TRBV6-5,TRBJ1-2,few,TGTGCCAGCAGGAGTCCTCAGGGGTTTGGCTACACCTTC,CASRSPQGFGYTF
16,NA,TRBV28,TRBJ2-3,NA,TGTGCCAGCAGCCTAGGGGGGACAGTTCGGACAGATACGCAGTATTTT,CASSLGGTVRTDTQYF
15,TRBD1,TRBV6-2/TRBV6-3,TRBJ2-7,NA,TGTGCCAGCAGTCAACCGGGACAGGGCCCTTTGGAGCAGTACTTC,CASSQPGQGPLEQYF
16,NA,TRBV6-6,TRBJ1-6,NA,TGTGCCAGCAGCCGATCCACAGGGATTGGAAATTCACCCCTCCACTTT,CASSRSTGIGNSPLHF
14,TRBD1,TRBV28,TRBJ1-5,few,TGTGCCAGCAGTTTAGGACAGGGGCATCAGCCCCAGCATTTT,CASSLGQGHQPQHF
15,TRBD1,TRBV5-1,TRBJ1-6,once,TGCGCCAGCAGCTTGTCGGCCAGGGGGCGATCACCCCTCCACTTT,CASSLSARGRSPLHF
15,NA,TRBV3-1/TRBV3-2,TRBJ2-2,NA,TGTGCCAGCAGCCTTGGACTCGCGAACACCGGGGAGCTGTTTTTT,CASSLGLANTGELFF
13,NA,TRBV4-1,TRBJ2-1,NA,TGCGCCAGCAGAGGAGGGAATAACAATGAGCAGTTCTTC,CASRGGNNNEQFF